This T cell receptor (beta chain) stems from a study of cytomegalovirus exposure and HLA in healthy donors. The study's findings and limits: Specificity for CMV antigens was confirmed in vitro for a few of the CMV-associated chains.

About this clone: Its antigen is unknown.

In germline, CDR1 is MNHEY, CDR2 SMNVEV (reference sequence). CDR3 length: 13 amino acids. V dropped 5 bases and J dropped 7 bases, with 15 bases sitting between them. The donors, nominally healthy at sampling, likely had unrecorded immune exposures. PCR was performed using 60 Vbeta and 13 Jbeta primers. The method was immunoSEQ multiplex PCR; TCRdb's version includes in-frame clones alone and lacks a portion of them. The sample gives 65,000 to 100,000 clones, over 60% of which show up once; roughly 3% is in the top ten. The rearrangement joins TRBV27 to TRBJ2-7, with D tentatively TRBD1 (5 bases). This sequence was found in a man aged 40-49 years in good health and CMV-seronegative. Sequencing input: PBMCs. The CDR3 coding sequence is TGTGCCAGCAGTCCGCGACAGTGGGTAGAGCAGTACTTC. This sequence encodes CASSPRQWVEQYF.